This TCR beta chain originates from a study of shared clonotypes between healthy human individuals. The table came from immunoSEQ multiplex PCR; TCRdb's copy has only in-frame clones and leaves some out. The sample holds over 2 million clones, 85% to 95% seen once. CDR1 and CDR2 from the germline V gene are SGHAT and FQNNGV. This CDR3 has 15 amino acids. After removal of 6 bases from V and 4 bases from J, the junction contained 7 bases not matched to a gene. The source of this sequence is a man aged 18 to 35 in good health. The rearrangement joins TRBV11-2 to TRBJ2-3; TRBD2 aligns across 10 bases. Source material: naive CD4+ T cells sorted from blood. As for subset: CD45RA+ positively selected. The CDR3 DNA follows: TGTGCCAGCAGGTCCCTAGCGGGAGAGGCAGATACGCAGTATTTT. It translates to CASRSLAGEADTQYF.